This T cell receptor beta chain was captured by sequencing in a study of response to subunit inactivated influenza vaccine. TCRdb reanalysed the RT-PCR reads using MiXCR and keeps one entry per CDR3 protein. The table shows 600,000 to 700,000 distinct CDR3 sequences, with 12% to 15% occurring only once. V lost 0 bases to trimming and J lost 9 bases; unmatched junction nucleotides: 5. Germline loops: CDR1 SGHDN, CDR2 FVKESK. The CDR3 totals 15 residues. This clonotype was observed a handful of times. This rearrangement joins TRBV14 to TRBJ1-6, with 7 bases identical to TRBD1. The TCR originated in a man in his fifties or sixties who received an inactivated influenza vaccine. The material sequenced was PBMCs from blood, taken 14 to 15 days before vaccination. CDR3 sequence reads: CASSQEGQRGSPLHF. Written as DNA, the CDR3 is TGTGCCAGCAGCCAAGAGGGACAGCGCGGTTCACCCCTCCACTTT.